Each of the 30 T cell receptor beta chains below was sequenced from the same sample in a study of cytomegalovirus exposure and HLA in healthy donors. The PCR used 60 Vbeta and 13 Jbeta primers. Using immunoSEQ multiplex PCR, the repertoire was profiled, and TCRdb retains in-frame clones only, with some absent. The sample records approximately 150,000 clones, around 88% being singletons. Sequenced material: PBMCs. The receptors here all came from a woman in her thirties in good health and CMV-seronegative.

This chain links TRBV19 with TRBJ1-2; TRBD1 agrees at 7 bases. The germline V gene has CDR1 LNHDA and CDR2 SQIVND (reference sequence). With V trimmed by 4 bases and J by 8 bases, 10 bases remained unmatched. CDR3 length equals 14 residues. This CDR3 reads CASSTWDSLDGYTF. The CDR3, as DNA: TGTGCCAGTAGTACGTGGGACAGCTTGGACGGCTACACCTTC.

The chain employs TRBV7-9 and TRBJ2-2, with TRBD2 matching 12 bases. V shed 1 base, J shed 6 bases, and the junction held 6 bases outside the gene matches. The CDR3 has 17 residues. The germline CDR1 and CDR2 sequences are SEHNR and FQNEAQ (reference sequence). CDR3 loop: CASSLGTSGMRAGELFF. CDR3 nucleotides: TGTGCCAGCAGCTTAGGGACTAGCGGGATGCGGGCCGGGGAGCTGTTTTTT.

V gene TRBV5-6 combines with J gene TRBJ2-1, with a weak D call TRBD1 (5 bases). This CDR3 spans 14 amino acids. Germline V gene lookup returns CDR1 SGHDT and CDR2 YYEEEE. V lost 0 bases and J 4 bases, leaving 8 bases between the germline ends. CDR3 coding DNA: TGTGCCAGCAGCTTGGGACAGTTATACAATGAGCAGTTCTTC. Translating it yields CASSLGQLYNEQFF. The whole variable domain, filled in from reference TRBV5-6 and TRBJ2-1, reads DAGVTQSPTHLIKTRGQQVTLRCSPKSGHDTVSWYQQALGQGPQFIFQYYEEEERQRGNFPDRFSGHQFPNYSSELNVNALLLGDSALYLCASSLGQLYNEQFFGPGTRLTVL.

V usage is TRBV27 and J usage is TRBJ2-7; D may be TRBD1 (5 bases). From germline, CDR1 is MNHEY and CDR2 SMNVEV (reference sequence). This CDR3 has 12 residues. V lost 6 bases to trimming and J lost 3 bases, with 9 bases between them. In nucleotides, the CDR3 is TGTGCCAGCAGCCCGCAGGGCTACGAGCAGTACTTC. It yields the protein CASSPQGYEQYF.

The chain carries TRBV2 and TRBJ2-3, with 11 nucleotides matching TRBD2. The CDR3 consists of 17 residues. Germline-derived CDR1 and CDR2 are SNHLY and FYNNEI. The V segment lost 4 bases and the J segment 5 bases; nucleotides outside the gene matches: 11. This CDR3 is CASSAQLAGVGGDTQYF. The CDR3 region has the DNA TGTGCCAGCAGTGCGCAACTAGCGGGAGTAGGGGGAGATACGCAGTATTTT.

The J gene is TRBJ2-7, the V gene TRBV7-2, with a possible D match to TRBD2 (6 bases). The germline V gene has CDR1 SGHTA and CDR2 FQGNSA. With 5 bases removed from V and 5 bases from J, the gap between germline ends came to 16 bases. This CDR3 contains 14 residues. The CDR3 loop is CASSLAGSVNEQYF. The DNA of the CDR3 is TGTGCCAGCAGCCTCGCGGGGTCTGTCAACGAGCAGTACTTC.

The CDR3 is CASSRRTSGRGNEQFF. The CDR3 nucleotides are TGTGCCAGCAGCCGGAGGACTAGCGGGAGGGGCAATGAGCAGTTCTTC. The chain carries TRBV11-2 and TRBJ2-1; 15 bases map to TRBD2. The CDR3 runs to 16 residues. V dropped 5 bases and J dropped 6; count of bases not matched to a gene: 5. Germline CDR1 reads SGHAT; CDR2 reads FQNNGV.

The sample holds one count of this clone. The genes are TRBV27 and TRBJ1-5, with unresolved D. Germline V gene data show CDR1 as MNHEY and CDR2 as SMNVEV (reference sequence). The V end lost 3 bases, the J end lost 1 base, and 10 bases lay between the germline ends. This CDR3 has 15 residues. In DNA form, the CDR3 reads TGTGCCAGCAGTTTCCGGTCGCTGAGCAATCAGCCCCAGCATTTT. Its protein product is CASSFRSLSNQPQHF.

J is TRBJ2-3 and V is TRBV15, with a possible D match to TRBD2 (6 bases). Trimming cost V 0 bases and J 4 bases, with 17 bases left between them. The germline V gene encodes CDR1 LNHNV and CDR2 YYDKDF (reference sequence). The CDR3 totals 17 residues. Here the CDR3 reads CATSRDGRGGAADTQYF. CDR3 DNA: TGTGCCACCAGCAGAGATGGGCGGGGCGGAGCCGCAGATACGCAGTATTTT.

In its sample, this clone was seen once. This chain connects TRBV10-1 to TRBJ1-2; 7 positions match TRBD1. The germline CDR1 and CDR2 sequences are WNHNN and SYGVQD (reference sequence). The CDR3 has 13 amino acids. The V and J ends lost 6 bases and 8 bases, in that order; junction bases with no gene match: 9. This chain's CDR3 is CASSARQGDGYTF. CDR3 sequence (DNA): TGCGCCAGCAGCGCCCGACAGGGCGACGGCTACACCTTC.

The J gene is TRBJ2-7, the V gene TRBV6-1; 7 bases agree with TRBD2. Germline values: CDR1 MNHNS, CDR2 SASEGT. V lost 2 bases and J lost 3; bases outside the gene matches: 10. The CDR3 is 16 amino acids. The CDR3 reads CASSESRASGFYEQYF. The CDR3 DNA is TGTGCCAGCAGTGAAAGTAGGGCTAGCGGATTCTACGAGCAGTACTTC.

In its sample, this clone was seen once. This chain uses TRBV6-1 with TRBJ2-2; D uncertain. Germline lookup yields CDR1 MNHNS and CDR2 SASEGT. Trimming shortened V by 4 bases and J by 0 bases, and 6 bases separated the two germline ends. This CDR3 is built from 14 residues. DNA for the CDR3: TGTGCCAGCAGTGGTCTAGCGAACACCGGGGAGCTGTTTTTT. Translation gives CASSGLANTGELFF.

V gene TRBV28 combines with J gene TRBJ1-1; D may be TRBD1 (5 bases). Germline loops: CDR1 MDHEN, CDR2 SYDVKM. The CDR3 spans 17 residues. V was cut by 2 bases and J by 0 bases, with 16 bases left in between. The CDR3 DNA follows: TGTGCCAGCAGTTTACAAGGGGCCAATTCTATGAACACTGAAGCTTTCTTT. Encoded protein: CASSLQGANSMNTEAFF.

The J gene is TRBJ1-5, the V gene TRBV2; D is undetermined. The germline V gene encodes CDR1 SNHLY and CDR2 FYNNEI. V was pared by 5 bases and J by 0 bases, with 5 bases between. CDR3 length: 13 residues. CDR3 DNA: TGTGCCAGCAGTCCTTATAGCAATCAGCCCCAGCATTTT. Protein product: CASSPYSNQPQHF. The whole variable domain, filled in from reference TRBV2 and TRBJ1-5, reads EPEVTQTPSHQVTQMGQEVILRCVPISNHLYFYWYRQILGQKVEFLVSFYNNEISEKSEIFDDQFSVERPDGSNFTLKIRSTKLEDSAMYFCASSPYSNQPQHFGDGTRLSIL.

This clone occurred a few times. CDR3: CASSLDLAARELFF. The CDR3 DNA is TGCGCCAGCAGCTTGGATCTAGCGGCGAGGGAGCTGTTTTTT. The rearrangement uses TRBV5-1 and TRBJ2-2, with TRBD2 matching over 7 bases. The V gene's germline CDR1 is SGHRS and CDR2 YFSETQ. J lost 9 bases, V lost 0 bases, and 5 bases had no gene match. The CDR3 totals 14 residues.

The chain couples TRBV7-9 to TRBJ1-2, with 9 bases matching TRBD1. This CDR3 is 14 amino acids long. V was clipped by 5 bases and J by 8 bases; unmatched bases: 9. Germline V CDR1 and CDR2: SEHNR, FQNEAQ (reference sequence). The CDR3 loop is CASSPESGTGGYTF. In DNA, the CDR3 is TGTGCCAGCAGCCCGGAATCTGGGACAGGGGGCTACACCTTC.

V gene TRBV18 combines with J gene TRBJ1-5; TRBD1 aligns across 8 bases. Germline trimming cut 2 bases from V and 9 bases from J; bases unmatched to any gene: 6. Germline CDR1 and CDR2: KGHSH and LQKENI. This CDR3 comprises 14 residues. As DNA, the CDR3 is TGTGCCAGCTCACCATTGGGACAGGCCGGGCCCCAGCATTTT. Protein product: CASSPLGQAGPQHF.

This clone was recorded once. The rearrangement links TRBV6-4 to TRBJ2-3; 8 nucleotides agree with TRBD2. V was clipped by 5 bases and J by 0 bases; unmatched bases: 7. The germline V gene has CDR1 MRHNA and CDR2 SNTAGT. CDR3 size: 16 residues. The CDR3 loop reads CASSPHSGSSTDTQYF. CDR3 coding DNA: TGTGCCAGCAGTCCGCACAGCGGGAGTAGCACAGATACGCAGTATTTT.

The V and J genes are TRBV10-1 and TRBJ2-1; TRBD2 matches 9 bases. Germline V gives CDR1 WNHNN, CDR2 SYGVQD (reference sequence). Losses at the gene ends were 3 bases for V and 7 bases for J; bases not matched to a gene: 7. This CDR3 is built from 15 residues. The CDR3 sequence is CASSDGGGAENEQFF. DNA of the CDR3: TGCGCCAGCAGTGATGGCGGGGGGGCCGAGAATGAGCAGTTCTTC.

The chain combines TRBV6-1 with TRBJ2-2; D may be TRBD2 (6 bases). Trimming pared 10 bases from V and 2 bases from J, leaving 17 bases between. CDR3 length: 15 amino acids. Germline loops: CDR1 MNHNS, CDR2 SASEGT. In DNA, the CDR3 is TGTGCCACCCGAGACGCGGGGACCAACACCGGGGAGCTGTTTTTT. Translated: CATRDAGTNTGELFF.

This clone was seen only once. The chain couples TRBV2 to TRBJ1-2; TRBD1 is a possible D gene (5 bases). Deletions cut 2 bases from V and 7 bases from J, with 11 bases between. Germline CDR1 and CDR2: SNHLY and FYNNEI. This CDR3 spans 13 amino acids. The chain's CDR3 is CASSERQNGGYTF. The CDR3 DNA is TGTGCCAGCAGTGAAAGACAGAACGGTGGCTACACCTTC. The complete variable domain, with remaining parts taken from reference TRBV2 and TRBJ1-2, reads EPEVTQTPSHQVTQMGQEVILRCVPISNHLYFYWYRQILGQKVEFLVSFYNNEISEKSEIFDDQFSVERPDGSNFTLKIRSTKLEDSAMYFCASSERQNGGYTFGSGTRLTVV.

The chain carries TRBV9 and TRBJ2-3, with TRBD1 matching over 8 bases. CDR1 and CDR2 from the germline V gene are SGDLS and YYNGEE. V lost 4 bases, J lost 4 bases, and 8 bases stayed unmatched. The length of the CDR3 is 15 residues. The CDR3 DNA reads TGTGCCAGCAGCCCCCTCAGGGGGCTGGCAGATACGCAGTATTTT. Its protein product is CASSPLRGLADTQYF. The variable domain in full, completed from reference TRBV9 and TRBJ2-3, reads DSGVTQTPKHLITATGQRVTLRCSPRSGDLSVYWYQQSLDQGLQFLIQYYNGEERAKGNILERFSAQQFPDLHSELNLSSLELGDSALYFCASSPLRGLADTQYFGPGTRLTVL.

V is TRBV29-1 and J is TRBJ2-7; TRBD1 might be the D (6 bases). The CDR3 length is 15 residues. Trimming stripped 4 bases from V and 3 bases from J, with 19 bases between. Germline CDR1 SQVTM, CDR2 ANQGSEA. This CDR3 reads CSVGFQGTLSYEQYF. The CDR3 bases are TGCAGCGTTGGATTCCAGGGGACATTGAGCTACGAGCAGTACTTC.

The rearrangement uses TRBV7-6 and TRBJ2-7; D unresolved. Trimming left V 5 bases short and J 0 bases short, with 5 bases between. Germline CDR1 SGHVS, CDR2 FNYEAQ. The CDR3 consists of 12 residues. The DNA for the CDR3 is TGTGCCAGCAGCCGGTTCTCCTACGAGCAGTACTTC. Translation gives CASSRFSYEQYF.

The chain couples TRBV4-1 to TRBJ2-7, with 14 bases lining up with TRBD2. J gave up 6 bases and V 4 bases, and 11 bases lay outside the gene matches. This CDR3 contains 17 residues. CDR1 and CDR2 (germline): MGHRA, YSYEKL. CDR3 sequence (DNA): TGCGCCAGCAGCCGAAACGCGGGACTAGCGGGAGTAGGCGAGCAGTACTTC. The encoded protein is CASSRNAGLAGVGEQYF.

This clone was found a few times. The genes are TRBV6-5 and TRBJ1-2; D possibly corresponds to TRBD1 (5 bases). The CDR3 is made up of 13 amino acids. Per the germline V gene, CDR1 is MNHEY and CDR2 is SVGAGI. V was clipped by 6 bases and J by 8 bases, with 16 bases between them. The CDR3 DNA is TGTGCCAGCAGCCCTATGGGGGGAGGGGGCTACACCTTC. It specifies CASSPMGGGGYTF.

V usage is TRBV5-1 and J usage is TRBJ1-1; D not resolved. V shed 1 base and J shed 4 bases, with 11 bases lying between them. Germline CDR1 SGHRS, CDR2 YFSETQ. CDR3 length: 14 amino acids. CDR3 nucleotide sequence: TGCGCCAGCAGCTTGTTCCGGGGATCCACTGAAGCTTTCTTT. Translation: CASSLFRGSTEAFF.

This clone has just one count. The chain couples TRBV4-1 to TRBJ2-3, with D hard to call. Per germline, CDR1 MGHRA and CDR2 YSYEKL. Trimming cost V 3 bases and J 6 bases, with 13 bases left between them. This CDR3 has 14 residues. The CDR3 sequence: CASSHDKARDTQYF. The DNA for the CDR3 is TGCGCCAGCAGCCATGATAAGGCGAGGGATACGCAGTATTTT.

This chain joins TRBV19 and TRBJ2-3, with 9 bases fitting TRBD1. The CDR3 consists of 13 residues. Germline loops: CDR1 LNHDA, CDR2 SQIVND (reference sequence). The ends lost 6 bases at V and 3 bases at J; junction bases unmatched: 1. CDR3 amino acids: CASRGQGTDTQYF. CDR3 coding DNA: TGTGCCAGTAGGGGACAGGGAACAGATACGCAGTATTTT.

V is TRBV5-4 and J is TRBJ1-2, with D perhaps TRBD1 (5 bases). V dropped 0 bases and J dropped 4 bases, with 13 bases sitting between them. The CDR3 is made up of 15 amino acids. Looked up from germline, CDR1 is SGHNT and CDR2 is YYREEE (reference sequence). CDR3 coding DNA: TGTGCCAGCAGCTTGGGGGGGAGGCAGTCCTATGGCTACACCTTC. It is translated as CASSLGGRQSYGYTF.